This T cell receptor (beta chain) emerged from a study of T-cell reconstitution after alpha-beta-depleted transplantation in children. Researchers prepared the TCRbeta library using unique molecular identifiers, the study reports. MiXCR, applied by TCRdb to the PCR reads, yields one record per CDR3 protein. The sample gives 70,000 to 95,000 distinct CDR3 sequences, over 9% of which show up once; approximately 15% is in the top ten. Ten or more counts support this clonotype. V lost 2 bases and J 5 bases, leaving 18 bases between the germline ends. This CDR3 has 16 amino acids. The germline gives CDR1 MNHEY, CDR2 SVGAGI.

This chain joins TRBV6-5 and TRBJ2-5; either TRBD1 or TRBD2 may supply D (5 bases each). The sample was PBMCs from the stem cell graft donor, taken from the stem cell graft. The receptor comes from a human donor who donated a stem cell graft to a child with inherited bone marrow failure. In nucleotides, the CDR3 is TGTGCCAGCAGTTACGGGGTTTTCGGGGACGGGGAGACCCAGTACTTC. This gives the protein CASSYGVFGDGETQYF.